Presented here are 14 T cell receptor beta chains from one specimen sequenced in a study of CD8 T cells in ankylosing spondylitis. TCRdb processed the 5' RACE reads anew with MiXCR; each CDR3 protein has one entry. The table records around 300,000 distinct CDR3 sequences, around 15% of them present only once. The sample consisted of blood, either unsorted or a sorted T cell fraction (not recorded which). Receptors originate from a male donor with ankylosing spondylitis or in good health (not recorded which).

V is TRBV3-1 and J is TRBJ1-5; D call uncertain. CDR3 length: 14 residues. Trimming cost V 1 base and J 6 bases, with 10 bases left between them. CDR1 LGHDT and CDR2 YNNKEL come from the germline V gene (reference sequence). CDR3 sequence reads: CASSQGINPQPQHF. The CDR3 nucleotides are TGTGCCAGCAGCCAAGGCATAAACCCTCAGCCCCAGCATTTT.

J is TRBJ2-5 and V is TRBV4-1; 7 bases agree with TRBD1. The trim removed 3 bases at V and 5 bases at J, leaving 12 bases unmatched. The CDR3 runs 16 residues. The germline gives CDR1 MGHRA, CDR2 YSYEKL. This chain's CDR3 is CASSQPRTGRMETQYF. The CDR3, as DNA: TGCGCCAGCAGCCAGCCCCGGACAGGTAGGATGGAGACCCAGTACTTC.

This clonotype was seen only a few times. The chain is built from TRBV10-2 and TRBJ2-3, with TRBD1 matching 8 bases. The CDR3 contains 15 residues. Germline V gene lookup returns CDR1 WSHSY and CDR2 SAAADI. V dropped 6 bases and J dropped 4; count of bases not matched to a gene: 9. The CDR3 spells CASRGAGGAADTQYF. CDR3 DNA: TGCGCCAGCAGAGGCGCAGGGGGCGCGGCAGATACGCAGTATTTT.

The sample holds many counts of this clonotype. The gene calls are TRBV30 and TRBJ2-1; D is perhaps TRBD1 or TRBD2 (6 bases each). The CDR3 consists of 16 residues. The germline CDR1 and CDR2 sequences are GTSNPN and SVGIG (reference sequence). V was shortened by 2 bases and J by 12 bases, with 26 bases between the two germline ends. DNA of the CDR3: TGTGCCTGGAGTCTTGTTGGGGGGAGAGGGCAGGGGCGGCAGTTCTTC. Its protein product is CAWSLVGGRGQGRQFF.

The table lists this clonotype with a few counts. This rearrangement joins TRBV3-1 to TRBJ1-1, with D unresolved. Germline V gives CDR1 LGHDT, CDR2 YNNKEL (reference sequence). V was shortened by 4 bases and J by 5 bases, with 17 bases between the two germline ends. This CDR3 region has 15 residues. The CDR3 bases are TGTGCCAGCAGCCGATACTCTGGGGAGAGGACTGAAGCTTTCTTT. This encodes CASSRYSGERTEAFF.

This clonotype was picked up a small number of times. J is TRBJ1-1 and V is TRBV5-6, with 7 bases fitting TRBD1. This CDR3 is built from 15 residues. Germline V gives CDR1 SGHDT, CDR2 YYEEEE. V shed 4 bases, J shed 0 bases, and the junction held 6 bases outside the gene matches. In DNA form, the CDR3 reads TGTGCCAGCAGCAAACCGGGACAGTTGAACACTGAAGCTTTCTTT. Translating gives CASSKPGQLNTEAFF.

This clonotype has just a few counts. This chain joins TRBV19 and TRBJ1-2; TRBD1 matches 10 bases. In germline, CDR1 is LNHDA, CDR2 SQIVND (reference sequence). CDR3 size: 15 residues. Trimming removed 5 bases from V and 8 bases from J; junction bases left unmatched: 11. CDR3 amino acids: CASSAGWTGGGGYTF. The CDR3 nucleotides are TGTGCCAGTAGTGCCGGTTGGACAGGGGGAGGAGGCTACACCTTC.

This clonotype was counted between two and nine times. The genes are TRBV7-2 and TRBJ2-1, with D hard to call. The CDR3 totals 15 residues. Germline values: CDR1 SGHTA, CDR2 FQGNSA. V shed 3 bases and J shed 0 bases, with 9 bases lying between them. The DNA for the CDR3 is TGTGCCAGCAGCTTTATCACCCTCTCCTACAATGAGCAGTTCTTC. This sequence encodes CASSFITLSYNEQFF.

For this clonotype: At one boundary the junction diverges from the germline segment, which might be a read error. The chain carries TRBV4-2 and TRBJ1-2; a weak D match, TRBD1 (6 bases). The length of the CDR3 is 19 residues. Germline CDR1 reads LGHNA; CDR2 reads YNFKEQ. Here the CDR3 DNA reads TGTGCCAGTAGCCATACTCCTCCCCGGGGGGGCCGAAAGGGTTTTGGCTACACCTTC. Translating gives CASSHTPPRGGRKGFGYTF.

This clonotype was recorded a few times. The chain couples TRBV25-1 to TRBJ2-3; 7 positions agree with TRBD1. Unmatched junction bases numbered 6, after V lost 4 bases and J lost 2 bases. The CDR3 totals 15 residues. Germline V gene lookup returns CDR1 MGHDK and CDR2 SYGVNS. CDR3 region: CASSGLKGATDTQYF. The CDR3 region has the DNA TGTGCCAGCAGTGGATTAAAGGGGGCCACAGATACGCAGTATTTT.

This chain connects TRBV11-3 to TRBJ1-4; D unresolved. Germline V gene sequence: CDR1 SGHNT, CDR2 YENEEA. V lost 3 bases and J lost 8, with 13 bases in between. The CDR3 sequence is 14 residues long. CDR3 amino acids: CASSFGRNQEKLFF. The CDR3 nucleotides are TGTGCCAGCAGCTTTGGTAGGAACCAAGAAAAACTGTTTTTT.

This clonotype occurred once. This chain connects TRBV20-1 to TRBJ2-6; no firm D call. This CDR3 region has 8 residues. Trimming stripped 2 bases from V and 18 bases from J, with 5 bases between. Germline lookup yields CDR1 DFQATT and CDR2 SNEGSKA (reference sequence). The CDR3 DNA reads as TGCAGTGCTAGAAAGACGACTTTC. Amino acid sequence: CSARKTTF.

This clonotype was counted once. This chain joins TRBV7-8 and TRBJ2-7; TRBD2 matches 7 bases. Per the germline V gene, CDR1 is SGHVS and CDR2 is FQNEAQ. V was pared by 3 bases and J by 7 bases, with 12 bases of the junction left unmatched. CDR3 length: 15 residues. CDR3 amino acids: CASSFASYGGGEQYF. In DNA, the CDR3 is TGTGCCAGCAGCTTCGCCTCCTATGGCGGGGGAGAGCAGTACTTC.

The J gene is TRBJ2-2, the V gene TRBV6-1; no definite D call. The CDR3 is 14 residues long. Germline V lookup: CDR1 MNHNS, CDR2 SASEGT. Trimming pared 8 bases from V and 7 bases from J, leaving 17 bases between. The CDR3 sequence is CASCRRSFGGELFF. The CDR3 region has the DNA TGTGCCAGCTGCCGGCGGTCCTTCGGCGGGGAGCTGTTTTTT.